Each of the 21 T cell receptor beta chains below was sequenced from the same sample in a study of cytomegalovirus exposure and HLA in healthy donors. Data came from immunoSEQ multiplex PCR; TCRdb stores just in-frame clones and leaves some out. Of 45,000 to 65,000 clones listed, approximately 89% are singletons. The source material was PBMCs. Receptors originate from a woman between 18 and 29 years old in good health and CMV-seropositive.

This clone was detected once. The V and J genes are TRBV18 and TRBJ1-1; no clear D. V was shortened by 5 bases and J by 1 base, with 8 bases between the two germline ends. CDR3 size: 13 residues. Germline CDR1 KGHSH, CDR2 LQKENI. CDR3 loop: CASSLHENTEAFF. The CDR3 DNA reads TGTGCCAGCTCATTACACGAGAACACTGAAGCTTTCTTT.

In nucleotides, the CDR3 is TGCAGCGTTGGGGGCGGCCCCACAGATACGCAGTATTTT. Translated, it gives CSVGGGPTDTQYF. This sequence joins TRBV29-1 and TRBJ2-3; tentative D call: TRBD1 (5 bases). CDR3 length: 13 residues. CDR1 and CDR2 from the germline V gene are SQVTM and ANQGSEA. V was clipped by 4 bases and J by 2 bases, with 10 bases between them.

The rearrangement uses TRBV2 and TRBJ2-2; D is perhaps TRBD2 (5 bases). The CDR3 contains 15 residues. The V end lost 5 bases, the J end lost 4 bases, and 14 bases lay between the germline ends. Germline V gene sequence: CDR1 SNHLY, CDR2 FYNNEI. The DNA of the CDR3 is TGTGCCAGCAGTAAAATATATCGGGGCACCGGGGAGCTGTTTTTT. Translation gives CASSKIYRGTGELFF.

V and J are TRBV7-2 and TRBJ2-3; tentative D call: TRBD2 (6 bases). Trimming removed 1 base at V and 4 bases at J, with 9 bases between. Germline CDR1 SGHTA, CDR2 FQGNSA. The CDR3 contains 14 residues. The CDR3 DNA reads TGTGCCAGCAGCTTAGATACGGGGGCAGATACGCAGTATTTT. Encoded protein: CASSLDTGADTQYF.

This chain uses TRBV5-1 with TRBJ1-3, with TRBD1 as a possible D gene (6 bases). V gave up 2 bases and J gave up 2 bases, with 11 bases separating them. Germline V lookup: CDR1 SGHRS, CDR2 YFSETQ. CDR3 size: 15 residues. CDR3 nucleotides: TGCGCCAGCAGCTTAAAACAGGGTGCTGGAAACACCATATATTTT. Residues: CASSLKQGAGNTIYF.

CDR3 DNA: TGTGCCAGTAGTATTAGCCTATCCTACAATGAGCAGTTCTTC. Translating gives CASSISLSYNEQFF. The V gene is TRBV19, the J gene TRBJ2-1, with D hard to call. The CDR3 covers 14 residues. Germline V gives CDR1 LNHDA, CDR2 SQIVND (reference sequence). Trimming removed 3 bases from V and 1 base from J, with 7 bases in between.

The V gene is TRBV4-1, the J gene TRBJ1-1; tentative D call: TRBD1 (6 bases). V was pared by 0 bases and J by 3 bases, with 17 bases between. The CDR3 runs to 17 residues. Germline CDR1 is MGHRA and CDR2 is YSYEKL. In nucleotides, the CDR3 is TGCGCCAGCAGCCAAGAGTGGGGGCGAAAAGCCGACACTGAAGCTTTCTTT. Translation: CASSQEWGRKADTEAFF.

V and J are TRBV6-6 and TRBJ2-1, with 7 bases lining up with TRBD2. The trim removed 8 bases at V and 4 bases at J, leaving 8 bases unmatched. Germline CDR1 MNHNY, CDR2 SVGAGI (reference sequence). The CDR3 runs to 14 residues. CDR3 DNA sequence: TGTGCCAGCGCAAGACGGGAGGTTTACAATGAGCAGTTCTTC. Translating it yields CASARREVYNEQFF.

The chain uses TRBV10-2 and TRBJ1-1, with D possibly matching TRBD1 (5 bases). Looked up from germline, CDR1 is WSHSY and CDR2 is SAAADI. The V gene lost 2 bases and the J gene lost 0 bases, with 7 bases spanning the gap. There are 14 residues in the CDR3. The DNA of the CDR3 is TGCGCCAGCAGTGAGAGGGGTCTGAACACTGAAGCTTTCTTT. The encoded protein is CASSERGLNTEAFF.

The V gene is TRBV6-1, the J gene TRBJ2-5; TRBD1 is a possible D gene (5 bases). Per germline, CDR1 MNHNS and CDR2 SASEGT. The CDR3 is made up of 15 amino acids. Trimming took 0 bases from V and 2 from J, leaving 10 bases between them. The CDR3 protein is CASSEAQGYQETQYF. CDR3 nucleotides: TGTGCCAGCAGTGAAGCGCAGGGATATCAAGAGACCCAGTACTTC.

The V and J genes are TRBV7-3 and TRBJ2-3; a possible D gene is TRBD2 (6 bases). V was trimmed by 2 bases and J by 0 bases, leaving 6 bases between them. The CDR3 is 14 residues long. Germline V CDR1 and CDR2: SGHTA, FQGTGA. CDR3 bases: TGTGCCAGCAGCTTAGCGGGGAGCACAGATACGCAGTATTTT. As protein: CASSLAGSTDTQYF.

This rearrangement joins TRBV6-5 to TRBJ2-7; a possible D gene is TRBD2 (5 bases). Trimming removed 1 base from V and 6 bases from J, with 10 bases in between. This CDR3 has 13 residues. Germline CDR1 MNHEY, CDR2 SVGAGI. The CDR3 loop is CASSYFVGAEQYF. The CDR3 DNA reads TGTGCCAGCAGTTACTTTGTGGGAGCCGAGCAGTACTTC.

The V and J genes are TRBV6-5 and TRBJ2-4, with 7 bases that match TRBD2. V trimming: 2 bases; J trimming: 5 bases; junction bases outside the gene matches: 3. The CDR3 runs to 14 residues. Germline V gene sequence: CDR1 MNHEY, CDR2 SVGAGI. The DNA for the CDR3 is TGTGCCAGCAGTTACGCGGGGGAGCAAAACATTCAGTACTTC. Amino acids: CASSYAGEQNIQYF.

The chain couples TRBV7-9 to TRBJ2-5; D perhaps matches TRBD2 (6 bases). Trimming cost V 4 bases and J 4 bases, with 16 bases left between them. In germline, CDR1 is SEHNR, CDR2 FQNEAQ (reference sequence). The CDR3 is 15 amino acids. DNA for the CDR3: TGTGCCAGCAGCTATCGAAGGAGGGGCTCAGAGACCCAGTACTTC. Its protein is CASSYRRRGSETQYF.

This clone was seen a handful of times. This sequence joins TRBV6-1 and TRBJ2-7; 7 nucleotides line up with TRBD1. CDR3 length equals 13 residues. The V and J ends lost 5 bases and 2 bases, in that order; junction bases with no gene match: 3. Germline V gene sequence: CDR1 MNHNS, CDR2 SASEGT. DNA for the CDR3: TGTGCCAGCAGTAACAGGGGAACCTACGAGCAGTACTTC. It translates to CASSNRGTYEQYF.

This sequence joins TRBV29-1 and TRBJ1-3; tentative D call: TRBD1 (5 bases). The CDR3 runs 13 residues. The germline V gene encodes CDR1 SQVTM and CDR2 ANQGSEA. The V gene lost 4 bases and the J gene lost 2 bases, with 9 bases spanning the gap. CDR3 loop: CSVARAAGNTIYF. In DNA form, the CDR3 reads TGCAGCGTTGCCAGGGCGGCTGGAAACACCATATATTTT. Supplemented by reference TRBV29-1 and TRBJ1-3, the full variable domain reads SAVISQKPSRDICQRGTSLTIQCQVDSQVTMMFWYRQQPGQSLTLIATANQGSEATYESGFVIDKFPISRPNLTFSTLTVSNMSPEDSSIYLCSVARAAGNTIYFGEGSWLTVV.

The chain joins TRBV5-4 to TRBJ2-1, with a tentative D call TRBD2 (7 bases). CDR3 length: 15 amino acids. Trimming cost V 1 base and J 5 bases, with 13 bases left between them. Germline V gene lookup returns CDR1 SGHNT and CDR2 YYREEE (reference sequence). CDR3 loop: CASSLSGGGHNEQFF. The CDR3 DNA reads TGTGCCAGCAGCTTGTCGGGCGGGGGCCACAATGAGCAGTTCTTC.

The chain joins TRBV7-9 to TRBJ1-4; 7 bases align to TRBD1. CDR3 size: 15 residues. The ends lost 4 bases at V and 3 bases at J; junction bases unmatched: 5. CDR1 SEHNR and CDR2 FQNEAQ come from the germline V gene (reference sequence). In DNA form, the CDR3 reads TGTGCCAGCAGCTCTGAGGGGGCCGCTAATGAAAAACTGTTTTTT. This codes for CASSSEGAANEKLFF. The whole variable domain, filled in from reference TRBV7-9 and TRBJ1-4, reads DTGVSQNPRHKITKRGQNVTFRCDPISEHNRLYWYRQTLGQGPEFLTYFQNEAQLEKSRLLSDRFSAERPKGSFSTLEIQRTEQGDSAMYLCASSSEGAANEKLFFGSGTQLSVL.

This chain uses TRBV28 with TRBJ1-1; possibly TRBD1 for D (5 bases). This CDR3 region has 13 residues. With 5 bases removed from V and 3 bases from J, the gap between germline ends came to 10 bases. Germline V lookup: CDR1 MDHEN, CDR2 SYDVKM. The DNA for the CDR3 is TGTGCCAGCAGTCTCAGGGTGGACACTGAAGCTTTCTTT. As protein: CASSLRVDTEAFF.

The chain couples TRBV5-1 to TRBJ2-2; TRBD1 is a possible D gene (6 bases). The CDR3 loop spans 15 amino acids. The germline V gene encodes CDR1 SGHRS and CDR2 YFSETQ. Trimming removed 2 bases at V and 7 bases at J, with 15 bases between. The CDR3 spells CASSFSGQPVGELFF. The CDR3 coding sequence is TGCGCCAGCAGCTTCTCCGGACAGCCAGTCGGGGAGCTGTTTTTT.

The chain links TRBV30 to TRBJ2-1; 12 positions agree with TRBD2. The V gene's germline CDR1 is GTSNPN and CDR2 SVGIG (reference sequence). Trimming removed 4 bases from V and 0 bases from J; junction bases left unmatched: 4. The CDR3 runs to 16 residues. CDR3 nucleotides: TGTGCCTGGAAGCTAGCGGGGGGGAGCTCCTACAATGAGCAGTTCTTC. This encodes CAWKLAGGSSYNEQFF.